Shown below are 26 T cell receptor beta chains from a single sample sequenced in a study of OX40 agonist ivuxolimab in advanced cancers. Method: immunoSEQ multiplex PCR; TCRdb's copy keeps in-frame clones and lacks some. The sample holds about 80,000 clones; around 90% are singletons and the top ten take 0.24%. This material consisted of CD4+ or CD8+ T cells sorted from blood, taken in a trial of the OX40 agonist ivuxolimab. Receptors were obtained from an adult with an advanced solid tumor such as melanoma, head and neck, liver or kidney cancer.

V and J are TRBV2 and TRBJ1-5; D gene uncertain. The CDR3 loop spans 13 amino acids. Looked up from germline, CDR1 is SNHLY and CDR2 is FYNNEI. V shed 3 bases and J shed 5 bases, with 8 bases lying between them. CDR3 residues: CASSDYEDQPQHF. The CDR3 coding sequence is TGTGCCAGCAGTGACTATGAGGATCAGCCCCAGCATTTT. The full variable domain, in which reference TRBV2 and TRBJ1-5 provide the parts outside the CDR3, is EPEVTQTPSHQVTQMGQEVILRCVPISNHLYFYWYRQILGQKVEFLVSFYNNEISEKSEIFDDQFSVERPDGSNFTLKIRSTKLEDSAMYFCASSDYEDQPQHFGDGTRLSIL.

The V call is TRBV2, the J call TRBJ2-3, with unresolved D. Deletions cut 6 bases from V and 0 bases from J, with 16 bases between. The CDR3 has 16 amino acids. Germline V gene lookup returns CDR1 SNHLY and CDR2 FYNNEI. CDR3 sequence (DNA): TGTGCCAGCAGCTCCCAACTTGCAGTTAGCACAGATACGCAGTATTTT. This encodes CASSSQLAVSTDTQYF.

The chain carries TRBV2 and TRBJ2-7, with 9 positions matching TRBD1. Trimming at V came to 6 bases and at J to 6 bases, leaving 15 bases not matched to a gene. This CDR3 comprises 16 residues. Germline V gene lookup returns CDR1 SNHLY and CDR2 FYNNEI. CDR3 region: CASSPRTGVRASEQYF. CDR3 coding DNA: TGTGCCAGCAGCCCCCGGACAGGGGTTAGGGCTAGCGAGCAGTACTTC.

V usage is TRBV14 and J usage is TRBJ2-5; D ambiguous. Germline CDR1 and CDR2: SGHDN and FVKESK. CDR3 size: 12 residues. V shed 2 bases and J shed 6 bases, with 7 bases lying between them. CDR3 coding DNA: TGTGCCAGCAGCCAATCTCGACAGACCCAGTACTTC. Its translation is CASSQSRQTQYF.

This chain joins TRBV6-1 and TRBJ2-7, with D maybe TRBD2 (7 bases). CDR3 length: 15 amino acids. CDR1 and CDR2 (germline): MNHNS, SASEGT. V lost 6 bases and J 3 bases, leaving 18 bases between the germline ends. CDR3 amino acids: CASRFLQGGIYEQYF. The CDR3 region has the DNA TGTGCCAGCAGATTCTTACAGGGAGGGATCTACGAGCAGTACTTC.

This clone appeared once. This chain links TRBV6-1 with TRBJ2-1; TRBD1 might be the D (5 bases). With 4 bases removed from V and 5 bases from J, the gap between germline ends came to 15 bases. From germline, CDR1 is MNHNS and CDR2 SASEGT. This CDR3 has 15 residues. The CDR3 region is CASSALGVLHNEQFF. The CDR3 nucleotides are TGTGCCAGCAGTGCCTTAGGGGTTTTACACAATGAGCAGTTCTTC.

This rearrangement joins TRBV5-4 to TRBJ2-6, with 11 bases fitting TRBD1. From germline, CDR1 is SGHNT and CDR2 YYREEE (reference sequence). CDR3 size: 17 residues. After removal of 1 base from V and 2 bases from J, the junction contained 2 bases not matched to a gene. DNA for the CDR3: TGTGCCAGCAGCTTGCGGGGACAGGGGGCTGGGGCCAACGTCCTGACTTTC. Its translation is CASSLRGQGAGANVLTF.

This chain uses TRBV28 with TRBJ2-1, with 11 bases that match TRBD1. Germline V gene sequence: CDR1 MDHEN, CDR2 SYDVKM. There are 16 residues in the CDR3. The trim removed 6 bases at V and 12 bases at J, leaving 16 bases unmatched. The CDR3 bases are TGTGCCAGCAGGCGGACCGGGACAGGGGGGGGAACAGGGCAGTTCTTC. Encoded protein: CASRRTGTGGGTGQFF.

The rearrangement joins TRBV27 to TRBJ2-7; TRBD2 matches 10 bases. The CDR3 sequence is 16 residues long. The V gene's germline CDR1 is MNHEY and CDR2 SMNVEV (reference sequence). The V segment lost 5 bases and the J segment 3 bases; nucleotides outside the gene matches: 10. The CDR3 region is CASSPGGLARLYEQYF. CDR3 in DNA: TGTGCCAGCAGTCCAGGGGGACTAGCGAGACTCTACGAGCAGTACTTC.

The chain employs TRBV7-7 and TRBJ2-1; D is possibly TRBD1 (5 bases). Germline V gives CDR1 SSHAT, CDR2 FNYEAQ (reference sequence). There are 13 residues in the CDR3. With 1 base removed from V and 4 bases from J, the gap between germline ends came to 5 bases. CDR3 loop: CASSLGQYNEQFF. The CDR3 DNA follows: TGTGCCAGCAGCTTAGGACAGTACAATGAGCAGTTCTTC.

The genes are TRBV7-2 and TRBJ2-1; the match to TRBD2 covers 7 bases. Germline CDR1 and CDR2: SGHTA and FQGNSA. The CDR3 is 15 amino acids. V lost 0 bases and J lost 9; bases outside the gene matches: 8. The CDR3 is CASSLAHPGGSEQFF. CDR3 DNA sequence: TGTGCCAGCAGCTTAGCCCACCCCGGGGGGAGTGAGCAGTTCTTC.

The genes are TRBV7-9 and TRBJ2-1; a weak D match, TRBD2 (6 bases). V lost 4 bases and J 7 bases, leaving 17 bases between the germline ends. Germline V gene sequence: CDR1 SEHNR, CDR2 FQNEAQ (reference sequence). The CDR3 consists of 15 residues. The CDR3 here is CASSSIRGSKNEQFF. The CDR3 nucleotides read TGTGCCAGCAGCTCCATCCGGGGGTCGAAAAATGAGCAGTTCTTC.

This rearrangement joins TRBV12-5 to TRBJ2-7; the D gene is possibly TRBD2 (6 bases). The V and J ends lost 5 bases and 3 bases respectively, with 14 bases between them. Germline V CDR1 and CDR2: LGHNT, FRNRAP. This CDR3 contains 14 residues. CDR3 nucleotides: TGTGCTAGTGGTGCCGGGACTGCCGGCTACGAGCAGTACTTC. It is translated as CASGAGTAGYEQYF.

The chain combines TRBV5-1 with TRBJ2-5; tentative D call: TRBD2 (6 bases). This CDR3 is built from 16 residues. V lost 4 bases, J lost 0 bases, and 16 bases lay in between. Per the germline V gene, CDR1 is SGHRS and CDR2 is YFSETQ. The CDR3 spells CASSVGGAPDQETQYF. CDR3 bases: TGCGCCAGCAGCGTGGGAGGAGCGCCTGACCAAGAGACCCAGTACTTC.

The chain uses TRBV10-2 and TRBJ1-6, with D maybe TRBD1 (5 bases). The CDR3 consists of 15 residues. Germline-derived CDR1 and CDR2 are WSHSY and SAAADI. Deletions cut 3 bases from V and 5 bases from J, with 11 bases between. CDR3 loop: CASSDVGLNNSPLHF. As DNA, the CDR3 is TGCGCCAGCAGTGATGTGGGACTCAATAATTCACCCCTCCACTTT.

The chain has TRBV10-2 and TRBJ1-5; tentative D call: TRBD1 (5 bases). CDR1 and CDR2 from the germline V gene are WSHSY and SAAADI. The CDR3 is 13 amino acids. The germline V and J ends were trimmed by 7 bases and 9 bases, with 16 bases remaining between them. The CDR3 nucleotides read TGCGCCAGCACCGACGGGGGGTTGAGGCCCCAGCATTTT. It encodes CASTDGGLRPQHF.

This clone showed up just once. The chain couples TRBV2 to TRBJ2-1, with D perhaps TRBD2 (5 bases). This CDR3 is built from 15 residues. Germline V gene data show CDR1 as SNHLY and CDR2 as FYNNEI. V dropped 6 bases and J dropped 6 bases, with 18 bases sitting between them. The CDR3 region is CASSQRGLSFNEQFF. CDR3 coding DNA: TGTGCCAGCAGCCAAAGAGGGCTTTCTTTCAATGAGCAGTTCTTC. Looking up the rest from reference TRBV2 and TRBJ2-1 gives the full variable domain: EPEVTQTPSHQVTQMGQEVILRCVPISNHLYFYWYRQILGQKVEFLVSFYNNEISEKSEIFDDQFSVERPDGSNFTLKIRSTKLEDSAMYFCASSQRGLSFNEQFFGPGTRLTVL.

In regard to this clone: The sample carries other DNA sequences with the same CDR3. The rearrangement joins TRBV6-4 to TRBJ2-5, with D tentatively TRBD2 (7 bases). Germline CDR1 reads MRHNA; CDR2 reads SNTAGT. This CDR3 comprises 13 residues. V lost 9 bases and J 1 base, leaving 12 bases between the germline ends. The CDR3 reads CASSRGAQETQYF. CDR3 in DNA: TGTGCCAGTAGTCGGGGGGCCCAAGAGACCCAGTACTTC.

The V gene is TRBV7-2, the J gene TRBJ1-2, with TRBD1 as a possible D gene (5 bases). The CDR3 has 15 residues. Germline CDR1 and CDR2: SGHTA and FQGNSA. V gave up 0 bases and J gave up 7 bases, with 15 bases separating them. This chain's CDR3 is CASSLAFVGQGGYTF. The CDR3 DNA reads as TGTGCCAGCAGCTTAGCATTTGTGGGGCAGGGTGGCTACACCTTC.

The V and J genes are TRBV7-9 and TRBJ2-4; D not resolved. V was clipped by 9 bases and J by 0 bases, with 9 bases between them. This CDR3 contains 13 residues. Germline values: CDR1 SEHNR, CDR2 FQNEAQ (reference sequence). DNA for the CDR3: TGTGCCAGTCCGGCGGTAGCCAAAAACATTCAGTACTTC. Translation gives CASPAVAKNIQYF.

The CDR3 coding sequence is TGTGCCAGCTCACCGGACAGTTACGAGCAGTACTTC. It specifies CASSPDSYEQYF. The chain employs TRBV18 and TRBJ2-7, with D tentatively TRBD1 (6 bases). V was shortened by 3 bases and J by 4 bases, with 7 bases between the two germline ends. CDR3 size: 12 residues. Germline CDR1 reads KGHSH; CDR2 reads LQKENI.

The V gene is TRBV2, the J gene TRBJ2-1, with 15 bases aligning to TRBD2. V was clipped by 5 bases and J by 7 bases; unmatched bases: 9. CDR3 length: 17 amino acids. Germline V gene data show CDR1 as SNHLY and CDR2 as FYNNEI. The CDR3: CASSPSWTSGRANEQFF. The CDR3 DNA reads as TGTGCCAGCAGTCCCTCCTGGACTAGCGGGAGGGCTAATGAGCAGTTCTTC.

This clone has only one observation. V usage is TRBV5-1 and J usage is TRBJ2-7, with 7 nucleotides matching TRBD2. The V segment lost 4 bases and the J segment 0 bases; nucleotides outside the gene matches: 7. Germline assignment: CDR1 SGHRS and CDR2 YFSETQ. The CDR3 runs 15 residues. As DNA, the CDR3 is TGCGCCAGCAGCAAAACGGGACTAAACTCCTACGAGCAGTACTTC. Protein product: CASSKTGLNSYEQYF.

J is TRBJ2-5 and V is TRBV11-2; D perhaps matches TRBD1 (6 bases). The CDR3 loop spans 11 amino acids. Germline values: CDR1 SGHAT, CDR2 FQNNGV. V was cut by 5 bases and J by 5 bases, with 6 bases left in between. CDR3 DNA: TGTGCCAGCAGCCAGGGGGAGACCCAGTACTTC. It is translated as CASSQGETQYF.

The chain carries TRBV4-1 and TRBJ2-4; a possible D gene is TRBD2 (6 bases). Trimming took 5 bases from V and 0 from J, leaving 20 bases between them. Germline CDR1 reads MGHRA; CDR2 reads YSYEKL. CDR3 size: 18 residues. DNA of the CDR3: TGCGCCAGCAGCTCTTTGGGGGGAAGGGCCCTAGCCAAAAACATTCAGTACTTC. This sequence encodes CASSSLGGRALAKNIQYF.

This clone has only one observation. This chain links TRBV28 with TRBJ2-7; 11 positions agree with TRBD2. After removal of 6 bases from V and 1 base from J, the junction contained 5 bases not matched to a gene. Germline loops: CDR1 MDHEN, CDR2 SYDVKM. This CDR3 region has 15 residues. The CDR3 loop reads CASRGTSGSSYEQYF. The CDR3 DNA reads TGTGCCAGCAGGGGAACTAGCGGGAGTTCCTACGAGCAGTACTTC.